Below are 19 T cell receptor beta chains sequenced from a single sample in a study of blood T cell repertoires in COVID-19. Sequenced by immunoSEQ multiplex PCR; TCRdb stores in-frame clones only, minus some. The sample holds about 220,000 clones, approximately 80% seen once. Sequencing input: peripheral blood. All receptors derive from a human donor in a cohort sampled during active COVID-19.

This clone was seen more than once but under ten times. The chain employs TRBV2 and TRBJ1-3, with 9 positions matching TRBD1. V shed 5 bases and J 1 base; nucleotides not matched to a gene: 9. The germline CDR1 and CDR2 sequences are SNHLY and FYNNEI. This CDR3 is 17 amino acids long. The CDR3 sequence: CASSLQGAGGSGNTIYF. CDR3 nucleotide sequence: TGTGCCAGCAGTTTACAGGGGGCAGGAGGATCTGGAAACACCATATATTTT.

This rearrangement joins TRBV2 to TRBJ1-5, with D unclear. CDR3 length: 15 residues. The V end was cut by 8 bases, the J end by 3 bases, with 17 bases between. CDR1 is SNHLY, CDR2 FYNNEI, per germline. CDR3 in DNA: TGTGCCAGCGGGTCGGTTCAGGCAGACAATCAGCCCCAGCATTTT. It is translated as CASGSVQADNQPQHF.

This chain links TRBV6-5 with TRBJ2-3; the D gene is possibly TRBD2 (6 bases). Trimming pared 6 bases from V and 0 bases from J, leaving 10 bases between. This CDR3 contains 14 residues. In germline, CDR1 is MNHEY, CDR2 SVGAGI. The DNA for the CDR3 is TGTGCCAGCAGAGCCGGGAGAAGCACAGATACGCAGTATTTT. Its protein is CASRAGRSTDTQYF.

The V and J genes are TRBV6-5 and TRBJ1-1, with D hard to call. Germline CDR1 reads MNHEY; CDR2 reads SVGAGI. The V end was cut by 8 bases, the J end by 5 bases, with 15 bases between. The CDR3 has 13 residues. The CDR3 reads CASHSDFGTEAFF. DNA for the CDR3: TGTGCCAGCCACTCGGACTTCGGAACTGAAGCTTTCTTT.

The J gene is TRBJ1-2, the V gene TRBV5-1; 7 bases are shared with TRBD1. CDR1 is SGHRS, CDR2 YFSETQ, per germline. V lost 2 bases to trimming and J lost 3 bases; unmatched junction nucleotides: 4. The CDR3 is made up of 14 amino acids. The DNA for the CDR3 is TGCGCCAGCAGCTTACAGGGGTCCGACTATGGCTACACCTTC. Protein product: CASSLQGSDYGYTF.

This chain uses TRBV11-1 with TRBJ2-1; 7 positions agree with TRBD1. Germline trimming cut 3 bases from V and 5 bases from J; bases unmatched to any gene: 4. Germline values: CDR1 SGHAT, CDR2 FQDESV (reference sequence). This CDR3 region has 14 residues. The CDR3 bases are TGTGCCAGCAGCTTCGGGACAGATAACAATGAGCAGTTCTTC. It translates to CASSFGTDNNEQFF. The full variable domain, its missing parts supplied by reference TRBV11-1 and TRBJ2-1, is EAEVAQSPRYKITEKSQAVAFWCDPISGHATLYWYRQILGQGPELLVQFQDESVVDDSQLPKDRFSAERLKGVDSTLKIQPAELGDSAMYLCASSFGTDNNEQFFGPGTRLTVL.

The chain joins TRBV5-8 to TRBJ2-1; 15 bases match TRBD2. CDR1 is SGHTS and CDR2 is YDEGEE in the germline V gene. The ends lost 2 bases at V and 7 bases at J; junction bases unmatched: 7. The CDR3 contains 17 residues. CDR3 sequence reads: CASSLRPGLAGGNEQFF. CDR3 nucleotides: TGTGCCAGCAGCTTAAGGCCAGGACTAGCGGGGGGGAATGAGCAGTTCTTC.

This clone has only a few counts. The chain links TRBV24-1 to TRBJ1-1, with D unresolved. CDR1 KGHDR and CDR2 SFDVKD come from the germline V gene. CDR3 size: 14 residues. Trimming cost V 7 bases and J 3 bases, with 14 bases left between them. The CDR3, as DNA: TGTGCCACCAGAGAATCGGGGTGGGACACTGAAGCTTTCTTT. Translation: CATRESGWDTEAFF.

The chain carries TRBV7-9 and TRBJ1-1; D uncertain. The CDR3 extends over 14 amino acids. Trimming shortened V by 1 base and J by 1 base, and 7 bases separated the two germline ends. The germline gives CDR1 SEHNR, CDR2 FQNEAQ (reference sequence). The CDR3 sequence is CASSLETRNTEAFF. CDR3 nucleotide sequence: TGTGCCAGCAGCTTAGAGACAAGGAACACTGAAGCTTTCTTT.

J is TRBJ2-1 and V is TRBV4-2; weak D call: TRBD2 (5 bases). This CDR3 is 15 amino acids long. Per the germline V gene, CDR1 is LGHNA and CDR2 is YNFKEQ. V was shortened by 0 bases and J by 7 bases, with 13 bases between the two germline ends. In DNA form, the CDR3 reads TGTGCCAGCAGCCAAGAAAGGGAGAGTCGAAATGAGCAGTTCTTC. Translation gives CASSQERESRNEQFF.

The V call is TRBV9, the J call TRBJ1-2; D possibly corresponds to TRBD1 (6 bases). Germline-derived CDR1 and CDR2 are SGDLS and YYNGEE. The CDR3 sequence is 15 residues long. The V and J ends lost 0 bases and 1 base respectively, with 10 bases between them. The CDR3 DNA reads TGTGCCAGCAGCGTAGGGCAGGGGATTAACTATGGCTACACCTTC. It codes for CASSVGQGINYGYTF.

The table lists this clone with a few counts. CDR3 loop: CASSRSGDLTGELFF. CDR3 in DNA: TGCGCCAGCAGCCGTAGCGGGGACCTCACCGGGGAGCTGTTTTTT. V gene TRBV5-1 combines with J gene TRBJ2-2, with TRBD2 identical over 8 bases. The CDR3 is 15 residues long. J was trimmed by 4 bases and V by 4 bases; bases with no gene match: 6. Looked up from germline, CDR1 is SGHRS and CDR2 is YFSETQ.

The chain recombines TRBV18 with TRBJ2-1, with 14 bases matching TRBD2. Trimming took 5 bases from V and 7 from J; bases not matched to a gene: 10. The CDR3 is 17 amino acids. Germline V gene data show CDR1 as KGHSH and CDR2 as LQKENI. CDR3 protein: CASSFSGTSGSGNEQFF. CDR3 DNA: TGTGCCAGCTCATTCTCCGGGACTAGCGGGAGCGGTAATGAGCAGTTCTTC. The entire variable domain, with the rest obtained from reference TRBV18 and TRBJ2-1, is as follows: NAGVMQNPRHLVRRRGQEARLRCSPMKGHSHVYWYRQLPEEGLKFMVYLQKENIIDESGMPKERFSAEFPKEGPSILRIQQVVRGDSAAYFCASSFSGTSGSGNEQFFGPGTRLTVL.

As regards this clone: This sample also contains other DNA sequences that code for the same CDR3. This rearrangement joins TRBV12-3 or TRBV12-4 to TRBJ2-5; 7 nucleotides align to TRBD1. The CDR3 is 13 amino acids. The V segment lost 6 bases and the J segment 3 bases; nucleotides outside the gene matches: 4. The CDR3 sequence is CASSLDREETQYF. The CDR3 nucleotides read TGTGCCAGCAGCCTTGACAGGGAAGAGACCCAGTACTTC.

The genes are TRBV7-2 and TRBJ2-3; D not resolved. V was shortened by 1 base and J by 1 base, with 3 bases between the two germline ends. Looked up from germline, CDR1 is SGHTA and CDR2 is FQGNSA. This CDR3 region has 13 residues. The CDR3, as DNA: TGTGCCAGCAGCTTAGGAGGCACAGATACGCAGTATTTT. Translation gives CASSLGGTDTQYF.

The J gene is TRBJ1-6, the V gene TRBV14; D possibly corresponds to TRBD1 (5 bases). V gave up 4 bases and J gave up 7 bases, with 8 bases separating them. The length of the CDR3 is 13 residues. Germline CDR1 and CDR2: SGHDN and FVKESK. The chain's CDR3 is CASSPRQNSPLHF. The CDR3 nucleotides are TGTGCCAGCAGCCCTCGACAGAATTCACCCCTCCACTTT. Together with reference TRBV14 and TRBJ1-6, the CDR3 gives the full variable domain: EAGVTQFPSHSVIEKGQTVTLRCDPISGHDNLYWYRRVMGKEIKFLLHFVKESKQDESGMPNNRFLAERTGGTYSTLKVQPAELEDSGVYFCASSPRQNSPLHFGNGTRLTVT.

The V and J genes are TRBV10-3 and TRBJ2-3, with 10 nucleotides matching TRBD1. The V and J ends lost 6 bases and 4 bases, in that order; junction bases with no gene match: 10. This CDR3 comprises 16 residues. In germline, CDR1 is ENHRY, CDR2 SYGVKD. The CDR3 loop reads CAIRDRDRGKADTQYF. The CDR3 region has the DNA TGTGCCATCAGAGACAGGGACAGGGGAAAGGCAGATACGCAGTATTTT.

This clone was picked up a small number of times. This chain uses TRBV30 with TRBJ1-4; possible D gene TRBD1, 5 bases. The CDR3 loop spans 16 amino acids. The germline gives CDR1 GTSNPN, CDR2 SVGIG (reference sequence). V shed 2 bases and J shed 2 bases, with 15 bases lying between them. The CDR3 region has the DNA TGTGCCTGGAGTTACGTGGGGGGATCGACTAATGAAAAACTGTTTTTT. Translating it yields CAWSYVGGSTNEKLFF. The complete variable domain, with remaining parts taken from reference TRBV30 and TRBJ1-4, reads SQTIHQWPATLVQPVGSPLSLECTVEGTSNPNLYWYRQAAGRGLQLLFYSVGIGQISSEVPQNLSASRPQDRQFILSSKKLLLSDSGFYLCAWSYVGGSTNEKLFFGSGTQLSVL.

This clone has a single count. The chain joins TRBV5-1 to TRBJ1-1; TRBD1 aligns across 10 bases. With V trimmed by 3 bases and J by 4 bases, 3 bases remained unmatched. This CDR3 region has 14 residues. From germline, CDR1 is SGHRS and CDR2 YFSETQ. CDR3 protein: CASSWGQGSTEAFF. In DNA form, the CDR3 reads TGCGCCAGCAGCTGGGGACAGGGGAGCACTGAAGCTTTCTTT.